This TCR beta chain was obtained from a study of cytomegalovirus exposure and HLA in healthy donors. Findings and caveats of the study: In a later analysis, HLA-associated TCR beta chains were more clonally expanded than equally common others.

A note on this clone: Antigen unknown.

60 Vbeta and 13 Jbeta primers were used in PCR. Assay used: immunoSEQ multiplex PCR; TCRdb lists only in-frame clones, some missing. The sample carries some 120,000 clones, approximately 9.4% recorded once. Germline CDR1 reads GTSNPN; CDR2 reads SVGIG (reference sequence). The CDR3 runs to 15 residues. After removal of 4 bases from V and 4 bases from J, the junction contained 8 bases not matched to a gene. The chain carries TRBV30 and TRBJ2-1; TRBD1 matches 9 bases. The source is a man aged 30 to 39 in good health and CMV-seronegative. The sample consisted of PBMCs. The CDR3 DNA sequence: TGTGCCTGGAAACCCAGGGACAGGGATTACAATGAGCAGTTCTTC. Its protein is CAWKPRDRDYNEQFF.